The sequence of this T cell receptor (beta chain) was determined in a study of blood T cell repertoires in COVID-19. Study overall: Acute and convalescent COVID-19 samples came from the United States, Italy and Spain. PBMCs, B-cell-depleted T cells, or T cells were the source of the cDNA or gDNA that made up the material.

CDR1 SGHAT and CDR2 FQDESV come from the germline V gene (reference sequence). The V gene lost 3 bases and the J gene lost 2 bases, with 8 bases spanning the gap. There are 14 residues in the CDR3. Authors' processing steps: Amplified reference gene primers provided the basis for estimating nucleated cell counts. Profiled with immunoSEQ multiplex PCR; TCRdb holds only in-frame clones, not every one. V and J calls and clone size are as listed in that table; D and trimming were resolved from the DNA. The sample records some 250,000 clones, approximately 82% being singletons. The clonotype was recovered from a man older than 75 with acute or convalescent COVID-19. The chain employs TRBV11-1 and TRBJ2-1; D not resolved. Specimen: peripheral blood. The DNA of the CDR3 is TGTGCCAGCAGCTTCGCCGGAGCCTACAATGAGCAGTTCTTC. This codes for CASSFAGAYNEQFF.